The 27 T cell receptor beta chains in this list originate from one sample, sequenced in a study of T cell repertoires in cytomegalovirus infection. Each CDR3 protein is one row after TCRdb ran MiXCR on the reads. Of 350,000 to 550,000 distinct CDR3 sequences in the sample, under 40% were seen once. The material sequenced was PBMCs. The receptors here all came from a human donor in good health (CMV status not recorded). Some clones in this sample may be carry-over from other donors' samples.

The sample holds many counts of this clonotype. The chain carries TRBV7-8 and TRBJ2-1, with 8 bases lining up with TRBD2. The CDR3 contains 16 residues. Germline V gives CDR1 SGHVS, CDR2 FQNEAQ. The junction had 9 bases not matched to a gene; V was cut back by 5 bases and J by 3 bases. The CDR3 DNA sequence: TGTGCCAGCAGCCAAAGGGGGGGACTAGGCTACAATGAGCAGTTCTTC. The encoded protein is CASSQRGGLGYNEQFF.

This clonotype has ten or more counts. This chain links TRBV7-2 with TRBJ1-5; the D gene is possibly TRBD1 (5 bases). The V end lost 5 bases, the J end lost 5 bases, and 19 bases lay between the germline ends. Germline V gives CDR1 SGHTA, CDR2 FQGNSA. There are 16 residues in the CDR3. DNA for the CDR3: TGTGCCAGCAGCCCAAACCCGCGGGGGTACGATCAGCCCCAGCATTTT. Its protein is CASSPNPRGYDQPQHF.

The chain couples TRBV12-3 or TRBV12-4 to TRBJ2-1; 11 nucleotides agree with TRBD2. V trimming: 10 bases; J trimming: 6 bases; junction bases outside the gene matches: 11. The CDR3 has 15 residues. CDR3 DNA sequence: TGTGCCACCACGTACCGACTAGCGGGGTTCAATGAGCAGTTCTTC. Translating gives CATTYRLAGFNEQFF.

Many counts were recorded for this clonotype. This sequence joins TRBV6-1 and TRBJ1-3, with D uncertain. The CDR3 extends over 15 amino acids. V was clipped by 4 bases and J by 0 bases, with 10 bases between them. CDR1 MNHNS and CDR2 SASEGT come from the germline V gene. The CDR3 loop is CASSVADSSGNTIYF. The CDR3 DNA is TGTGCCAGCAGTGTAGCGGATTCCTCTGGAAACACCATATATTTT.

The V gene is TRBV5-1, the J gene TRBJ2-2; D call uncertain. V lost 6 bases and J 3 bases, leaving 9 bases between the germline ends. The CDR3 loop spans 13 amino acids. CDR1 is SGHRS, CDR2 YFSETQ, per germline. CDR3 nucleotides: TGCGCCAGCACCGGATCCGACACCGGGGAGCTGTTTTTT. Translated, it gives CASTGSDTGELFF.

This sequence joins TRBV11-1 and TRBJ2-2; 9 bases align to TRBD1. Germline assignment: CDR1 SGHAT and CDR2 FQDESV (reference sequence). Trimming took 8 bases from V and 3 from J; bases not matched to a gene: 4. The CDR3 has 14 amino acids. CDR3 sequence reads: CASHRTGDTGELFF. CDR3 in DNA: TGTGCCAGCCACCGGACAGGGGACACCGGGGAGCTGTTTTTT.

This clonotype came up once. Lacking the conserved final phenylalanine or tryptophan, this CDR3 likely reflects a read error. The CDR3 coding sequence is TGTGACAGCAGCCAACCCTCCTACGAGCAGTACATC. Translating it yields CDSSQPSYEQYI. The rearrangement links TRBV7-2 to TRBJ2-7; D remains unclear. Germline CDR1 reads SGHTA; CDR2 reads FQGNSA. The CDR3 runs 12 residues.

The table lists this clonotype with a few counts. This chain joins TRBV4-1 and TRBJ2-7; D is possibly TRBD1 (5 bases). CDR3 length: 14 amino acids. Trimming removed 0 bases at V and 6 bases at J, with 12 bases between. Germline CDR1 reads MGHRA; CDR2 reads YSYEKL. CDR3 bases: TGCGCCAGCAGCCAAGATCTCAGGGTTCTCGAGCAGTACTTC. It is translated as CASSQDLRVLEQYF.

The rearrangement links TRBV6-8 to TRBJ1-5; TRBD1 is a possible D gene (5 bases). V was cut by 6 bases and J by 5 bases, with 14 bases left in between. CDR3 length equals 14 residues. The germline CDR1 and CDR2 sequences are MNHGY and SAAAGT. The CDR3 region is CASRIDSPDQPQHF. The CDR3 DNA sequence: TGTGCCAGCAGGATCGACAGCCCAGATCAGCCCCAGCATTTT.

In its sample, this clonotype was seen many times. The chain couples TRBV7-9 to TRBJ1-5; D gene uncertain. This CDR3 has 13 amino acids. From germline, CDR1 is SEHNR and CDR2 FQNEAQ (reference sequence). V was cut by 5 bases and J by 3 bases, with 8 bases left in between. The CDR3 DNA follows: TGTGCCAGCAGCGGACTGTCCAATCAGCCCCAGCATTTT. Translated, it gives CASSGLSNQPQHF.

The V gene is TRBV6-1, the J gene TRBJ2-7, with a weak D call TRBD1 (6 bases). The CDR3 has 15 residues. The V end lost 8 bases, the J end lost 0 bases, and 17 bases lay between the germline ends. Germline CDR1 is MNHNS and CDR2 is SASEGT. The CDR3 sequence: CASFNTGSSSYEQYF. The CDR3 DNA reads TGTGCCAGCTTCAACACAGGGTCGAGCTCCTACGAGCAGTACTTC.

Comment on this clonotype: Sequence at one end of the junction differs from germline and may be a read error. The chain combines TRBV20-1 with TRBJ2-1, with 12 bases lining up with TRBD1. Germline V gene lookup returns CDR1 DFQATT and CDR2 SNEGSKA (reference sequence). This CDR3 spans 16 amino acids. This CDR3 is CSADTPGQGAYNEQLF. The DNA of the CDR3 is TGCAGTGCCGACACACCGGGACAGGGGGCTTACAATGAGCAGTTATTC.

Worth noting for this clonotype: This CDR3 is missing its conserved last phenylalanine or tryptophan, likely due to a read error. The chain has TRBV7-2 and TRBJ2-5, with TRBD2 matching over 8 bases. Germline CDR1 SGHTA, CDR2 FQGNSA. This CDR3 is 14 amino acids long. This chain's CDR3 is CASSIGLAQDTQYL. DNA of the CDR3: TGTGCCAGCAGCATAGGACTAGCACAAGATACCCAGTACTTA.

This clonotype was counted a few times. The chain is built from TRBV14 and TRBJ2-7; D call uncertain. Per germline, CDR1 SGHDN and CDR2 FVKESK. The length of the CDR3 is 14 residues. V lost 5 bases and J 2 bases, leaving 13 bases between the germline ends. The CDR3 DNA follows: TGTGCCAGCAGCTCAGGACGACTGACCTACGAGCAGTACTTC. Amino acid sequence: CASSSGRLTYEQYF.

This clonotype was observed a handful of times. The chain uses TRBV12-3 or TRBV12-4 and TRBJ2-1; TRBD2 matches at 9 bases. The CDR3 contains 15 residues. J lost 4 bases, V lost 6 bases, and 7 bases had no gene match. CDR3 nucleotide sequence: TGTGCCAGCAGCACGAGCGCGGGGGGGTACAATGAGCAGTTCTTC. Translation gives CASSTSAGGYNEQFF.

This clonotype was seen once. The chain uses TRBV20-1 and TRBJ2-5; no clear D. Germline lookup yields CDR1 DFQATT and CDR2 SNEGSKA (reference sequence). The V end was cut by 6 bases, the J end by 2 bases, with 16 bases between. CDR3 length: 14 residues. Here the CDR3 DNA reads TGCAGTGCCTCTCCTATGGACGAGCAAGAGACCCAGTACTTC. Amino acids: CSASPMDEQETQYF.

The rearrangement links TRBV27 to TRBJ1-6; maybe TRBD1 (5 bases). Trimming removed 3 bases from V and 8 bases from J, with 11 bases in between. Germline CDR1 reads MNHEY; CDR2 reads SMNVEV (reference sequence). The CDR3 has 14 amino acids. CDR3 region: CASSFGRVDSPLHF. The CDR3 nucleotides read TGTGCCAGCAGTTTCGGCAGGGTCGATTCACCCCTCCACTTT.

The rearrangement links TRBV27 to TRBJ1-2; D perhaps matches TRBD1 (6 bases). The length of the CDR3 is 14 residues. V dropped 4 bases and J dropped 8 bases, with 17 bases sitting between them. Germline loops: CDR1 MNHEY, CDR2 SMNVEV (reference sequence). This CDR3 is CASSYNRANEGYTF. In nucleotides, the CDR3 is TGTGCCAGCAGTTATAACAGGGCTAATGAGGGCTACACCTTC.

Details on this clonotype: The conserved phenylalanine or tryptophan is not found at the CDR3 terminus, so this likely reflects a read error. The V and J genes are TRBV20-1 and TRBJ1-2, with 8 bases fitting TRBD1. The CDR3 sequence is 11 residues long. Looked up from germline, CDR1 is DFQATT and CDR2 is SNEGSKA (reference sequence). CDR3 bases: TGCAGCGCGCCCGGACAGGGTGGCTACACCTTA. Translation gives CSAPGQGGYTL.

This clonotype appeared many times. CDR3: CASSRGTSADTQYF. The CDR3 region has the DNA TGTGCCAGCAGTCGGGGGACTAGCGCAGATACGCAGTATTTT. The chain carries TRBV7-6 and TRBJ2-3; 10 positions agree with TRBD2. Losses at the gene ends were 6 bases for V and 4 bases for J; bases not matched to a gene: 4. Germline V gene data show CDR1 as SGHVS and CDR2 as FNYEAQ. This CDR3 has 14 residues. Full variable domain (remainder filled in from reference TRBV7-6 and TRBJ2-3): GAGVSQSPRYKVTKRGQDVALRCDPISGHVSLYWYRQALGQGPEFLTYFNYEAQQDKSGLPNDRFSAERPEGSISTLTIQRTEQRDSAMYRCASSRGTSADTQYFGPGTRLTVL.

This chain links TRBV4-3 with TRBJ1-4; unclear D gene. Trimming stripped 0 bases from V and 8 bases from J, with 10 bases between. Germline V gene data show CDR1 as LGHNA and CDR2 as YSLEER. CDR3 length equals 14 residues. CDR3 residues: CASSQEGSGEKLFF. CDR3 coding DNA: TGCGCCAGCAGCCAAGAAGGGAGCGGAGAAAAACTGTTTTTT.

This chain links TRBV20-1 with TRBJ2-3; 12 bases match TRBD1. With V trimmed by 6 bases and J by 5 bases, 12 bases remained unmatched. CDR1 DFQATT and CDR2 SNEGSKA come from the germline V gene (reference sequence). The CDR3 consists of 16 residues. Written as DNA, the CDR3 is TGCAGTGCCCCGGCCGGGACAGGGGGCGAGATAGATACGCAGTATTTT. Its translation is CSAPAGTGGEIDTQYF.

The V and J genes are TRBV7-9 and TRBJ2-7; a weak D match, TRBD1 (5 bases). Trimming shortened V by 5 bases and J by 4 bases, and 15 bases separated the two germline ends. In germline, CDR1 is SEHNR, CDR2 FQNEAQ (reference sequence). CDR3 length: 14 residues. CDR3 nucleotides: TGTGCCAGCAGCCCGTCGGCAGGGTGGTACGAGCAGTACTTC. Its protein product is CASSPSAGWYEQYF.

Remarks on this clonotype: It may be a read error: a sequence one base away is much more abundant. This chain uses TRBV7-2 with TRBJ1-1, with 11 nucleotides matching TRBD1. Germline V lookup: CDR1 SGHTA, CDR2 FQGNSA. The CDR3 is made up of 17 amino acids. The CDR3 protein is CASSLAGTGGLNTEALF. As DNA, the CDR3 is TGTGCCAGCAGCTTAGCCGGGACAGGGGGATTGAACACTGAAGCTTTATTT.

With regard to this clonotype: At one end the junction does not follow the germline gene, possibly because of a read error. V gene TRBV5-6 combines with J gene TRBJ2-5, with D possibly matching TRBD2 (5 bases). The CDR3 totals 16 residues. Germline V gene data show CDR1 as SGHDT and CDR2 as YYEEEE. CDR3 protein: CASSHRHQDSQETPYF. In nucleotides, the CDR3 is TGTGCCAGCAGCCATCGACACCAGGACTCCCAAGAGACCCCGTACTTC.

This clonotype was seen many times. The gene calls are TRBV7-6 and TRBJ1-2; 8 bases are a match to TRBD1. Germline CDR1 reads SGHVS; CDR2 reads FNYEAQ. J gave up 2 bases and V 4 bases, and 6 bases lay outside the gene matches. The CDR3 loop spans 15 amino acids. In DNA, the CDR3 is TGTGCCAGCAGCTCCACAGGGGGGAGGAACTATGGCTACACCTTC. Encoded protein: CASSSTGGRNYGYTF.

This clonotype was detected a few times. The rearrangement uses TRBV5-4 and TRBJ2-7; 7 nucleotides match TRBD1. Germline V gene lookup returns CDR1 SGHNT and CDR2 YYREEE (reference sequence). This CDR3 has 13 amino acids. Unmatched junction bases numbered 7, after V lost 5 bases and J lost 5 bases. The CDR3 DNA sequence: TGTGCCAGCAGTCAGGACAGGCGGCACGAGCAGTACTTC. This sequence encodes CASSQDRRHEQYF.